This T cell receptor (beta chain) is from a study of regulatory T cells in long-lasting Graves disease. With iRepertoire HTBI primers and Arm-PCR of CDR3 regions, TCR beta libraries were built. Each CDR3 protein gets one entry after TCRdb re-called the multiplex PCR reads with MiXCR. The table has some 430,000 distinct CDR3 sequences, 20% to 25% seen once. The CDR3 sequence is 14 residues long. The germline V and J ends were trimmed by 6 bases and 6 bases, with 14 bases remaining between them. Indicated time point: persistent/refractory GD, antithyroid drugs over 5 years with positive TRAb. There was RNA extracted from PBMCs, and the TCR library was made from it. All patients originated from an endocrinology department located in Xi'an, China.

This sample comprised peripheral blood mononuclear cells (PBMCs), obtained when the disease was refractory, from a patient treated with antithyroid drugs. This receptor was obtained from a female donor with Graves disease. The chain couples TRBV12-3 or TRBV12-4 to TRBJ2-2; no clear D gene. The chain's CDR3 is CASSLGLDAGELFF. CDR3 nucleotides: TGTGCCAGCAGCCTCGGGCTTGACGCCGGGGAGCTGTTTTTT.